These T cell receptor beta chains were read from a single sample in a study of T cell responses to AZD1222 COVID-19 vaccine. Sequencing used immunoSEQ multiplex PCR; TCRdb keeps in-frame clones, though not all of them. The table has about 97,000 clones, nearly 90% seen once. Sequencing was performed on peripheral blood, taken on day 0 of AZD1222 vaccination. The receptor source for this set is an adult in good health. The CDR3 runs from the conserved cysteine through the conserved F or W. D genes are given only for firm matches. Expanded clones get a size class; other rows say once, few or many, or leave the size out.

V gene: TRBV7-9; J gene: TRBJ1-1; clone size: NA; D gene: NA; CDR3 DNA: TGTGCCAGCAGCTTATCTGGGGGATGGACTGAAGCTTTCTTT; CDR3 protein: CASSLSGGWTEAFF
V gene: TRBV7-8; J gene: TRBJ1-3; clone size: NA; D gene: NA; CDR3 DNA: TGTGCGATGAGCGGGAACTCTGGAAACACCATATATTTT; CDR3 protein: CAMSGNSGNTIYF
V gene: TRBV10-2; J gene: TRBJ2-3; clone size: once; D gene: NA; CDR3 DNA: TGCGCCACCGGGGGTAGAAGGGGAACCGATACGCAGTATTTT; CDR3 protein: CATGGRRGTDTQYF
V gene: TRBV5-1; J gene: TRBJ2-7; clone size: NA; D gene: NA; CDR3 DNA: TGCGCCAGCAGCTTAGGGACGCCATCCTACGAGCAGTACTTC; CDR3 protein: CASSLGTPSYEQYF
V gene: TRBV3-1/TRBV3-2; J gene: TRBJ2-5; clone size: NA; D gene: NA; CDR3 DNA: TGTGCCAGCAGCTTACTGGGTGAGACCCAGTACTTC; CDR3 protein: CASSLLGETQYF
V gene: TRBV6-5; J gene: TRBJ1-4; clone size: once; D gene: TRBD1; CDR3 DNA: TGTGCCAGCACCTACCGGGACAGGAATGAAAAACTGTTTTTT; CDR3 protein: CASTYRDRNEKLFF
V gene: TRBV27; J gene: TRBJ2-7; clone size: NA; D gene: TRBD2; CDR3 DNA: TGTGCCAGCAGGATTAGCGGGGTAGGTTACTACGAGCAGTACTTC; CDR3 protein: CASRISGVGYYEQYF
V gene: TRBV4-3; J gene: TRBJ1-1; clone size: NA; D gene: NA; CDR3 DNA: TGCGCCAGCAGCGGAGGTCGGCAGACAAACACTGAAGCTTTCTTT; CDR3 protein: CASSGGRQTNTEAFF
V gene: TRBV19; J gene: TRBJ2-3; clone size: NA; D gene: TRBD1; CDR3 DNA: TGTGCCAGTAGAGGACAGGGGGCGGATACGCAGTATTTT; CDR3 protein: CASRGQGADTQYF
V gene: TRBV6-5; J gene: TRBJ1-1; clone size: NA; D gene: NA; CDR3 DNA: TGTGCCAGCAAAAGGGAAACTGAAGCTTTCTTT; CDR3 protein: CASKRETEAFF
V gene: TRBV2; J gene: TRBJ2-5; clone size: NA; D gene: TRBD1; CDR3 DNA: TGTGCCAGCAGCACTACAGGGGCCGGTTCGGCCCAGTACTTC; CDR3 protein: CASSTTGAGSAQYF
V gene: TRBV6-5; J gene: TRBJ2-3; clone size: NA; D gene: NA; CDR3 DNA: TGTGCCAGCAGCGACCTCCGAATTACGCAGTATTTT; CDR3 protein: CASSDLRITQYF
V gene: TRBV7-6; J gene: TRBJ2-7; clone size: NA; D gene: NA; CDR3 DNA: TGTGCCAGCAGCTTAGGGGGGCAGCCAACCTACGAGCAGTACTTC; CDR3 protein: CASSLGGQPTYEQYF
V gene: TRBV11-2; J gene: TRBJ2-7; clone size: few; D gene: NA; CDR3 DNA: TGTGCCAGCAGCTCCGAACCTGGACTAACCTACGAGCAGTACTTC; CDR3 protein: CASSSEPGLTYEQYF
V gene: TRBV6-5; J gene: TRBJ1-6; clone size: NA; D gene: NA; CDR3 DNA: TGTGCCAGCACTCTGGGGGCAAATTCACCCCTCCACTTT; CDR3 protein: CASTLGANSPLHF
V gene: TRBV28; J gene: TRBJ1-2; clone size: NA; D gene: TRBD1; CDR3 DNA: TGTGCCAGCAGTTCGCGGACAGGGGGCACCTATGGCTACACCTTC; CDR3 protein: CASSSRTGGTYGYTF
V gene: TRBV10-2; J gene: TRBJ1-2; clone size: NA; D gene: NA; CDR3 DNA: TGCGCCAGCAGTGAGTCGACGACCCGGGGTGGCTACACCTTC; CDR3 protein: CASSESTTRGGYTF
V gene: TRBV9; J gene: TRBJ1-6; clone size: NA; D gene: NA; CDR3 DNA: TGTGCCAGCAGCGTAGACGCGGGGCCCAATTCACCCCTCCACTTT; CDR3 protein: CASSVDAGPNSPLHF